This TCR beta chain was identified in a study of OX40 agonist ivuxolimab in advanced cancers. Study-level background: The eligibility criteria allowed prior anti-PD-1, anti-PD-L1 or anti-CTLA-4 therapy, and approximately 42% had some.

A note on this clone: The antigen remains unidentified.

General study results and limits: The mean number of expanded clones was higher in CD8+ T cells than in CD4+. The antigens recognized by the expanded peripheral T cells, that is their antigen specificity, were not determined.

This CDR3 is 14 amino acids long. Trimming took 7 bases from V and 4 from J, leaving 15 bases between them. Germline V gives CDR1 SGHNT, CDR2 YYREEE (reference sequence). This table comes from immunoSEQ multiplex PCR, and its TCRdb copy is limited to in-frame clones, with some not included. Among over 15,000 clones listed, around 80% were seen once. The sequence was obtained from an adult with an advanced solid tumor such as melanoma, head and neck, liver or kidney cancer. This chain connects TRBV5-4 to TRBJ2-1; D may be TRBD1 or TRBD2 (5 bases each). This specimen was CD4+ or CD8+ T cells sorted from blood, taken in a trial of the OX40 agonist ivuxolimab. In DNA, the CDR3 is TGTGCCAGCTTTCCGGGACCCAAATACAATGAGCAGTTCTTC. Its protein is CASFPGPKYNEQFF.